This T cell receptor (beta chain) stems from a study of radiotherapy plus CTLA-4 blockade in lung cancer. Some clones are missing from TCRdb's copy, which holds only in-frame ones; the method was immunoSEQ multiplex PCR. In the table there are tens of thousands of clones, approximately 86% of which are singletons. There are 17 residues in the CDR3. The V gene lost 1 base and the J gene lost 7 bases, with 20 bases spanning the gap. CDR1 is LNHDA and CDR2 is SQIVND in the germline V gene (reference sequence). CTLA-4 blockade with ipilimumab, together with focal radiation, was given to patients with chemo-refractory metastatic non-small-cell lung cancer. Study-wide results and caveats: Interferon-beta, together with early blood T cell clone dynamics, reportedly best predicted response.

In regard to this clone: Its antigen is unidentified.

The clonotype originates from a human donor with non-small cell lung cancer who had stable disease on radiotherapy plus ipilimumab. The source was peripheral blood, collected from a patient treated with radiotherapy plus ipilimumab. The chain employs TRBV19 and TRBJ2-1, with a weak D call TRBD1 (6 bases). The CDR3 here is CASSIVALGTILNEQFF. The CDR3 bases are TGTGCCAGTAGTATAGTGGCCCTGGGGACAATTCTGAATGAGCAGTTCTTC.